Presented here are 25 T cell receptor beta chains from one specimen sequenced in a study of cytomegalovirus exposure and HLA in healthy donors. Use of 60 Vbeta and 13 Jbeta primers characterized the PCR. TCRdb keeps only in-frame clones here, not all; method: immunoSEQ multiplex PCR. The sample has roughly 180,000 clones, about four fifths seen once. The sequencing input was PBMCs. The source is a woman aged 25 to 39 in good health and CMV-seropositive.

The sample holds one count of this clone. The chain combines TRBV9 with TRBJ2-7, with D tentatively TRBD1 (6 bases). The CDR3 loop spans 15 amino acids. Germline V gene lookup returns CDR1 SGDLS and CDR2 YYNGEE. V shed 0 bases and J shed 3 bases, with 13 bases lying between them. The CDR3 protein is CASSVDDRIVYEQYF. The CDR3 nucleotides are TGTGCCAGCAGCGTAGATGACAGGATAGTCTACGAGCAGTACTTC.

This clone was recorded a few times. The chain combines TRBV10-3 with TRBJ2-2; 10 nucleotides match TRBD1. V was clipped by 9 bases and J by 4 bases; unmatched bases: 5. CDR3 length equals 14 residues. In germline, CDR1 is ENHRY, CDR2 SYGVKD. The CDR3 here is CAITGTGVTGELFF. For the CDR3, the DNA is TGTGCCATTACCGGGACAGGGGTCACCGGGGAGCTGTTTTTT.

The chain joins TRBV4-2 to TRBJ2-3, with 8 bases lining up with TRBD2. V shed 0 bases and J 0 bases; nucleotides not matched to a gene: 8. From germline, CDR1 is LGHNA and CDR2 YNFKEQ. The CDR3 sequence is 18 residues long. The CDR3 reads CASSQDGGGGGSTDTQYF. CDR3 DNA sequence: TGTGCCAGCAGCCAAGATGGGGGAGGCGGGGGGAGCACAGATACGCAGTATTTT.

The J gene is TRBJ1-2, the V gene TRBV5-6, with TRBD1 matching over 7 bases. The V gene end was trimmed by 4 bases and the J gene end by 4 bases; junction bases not matched to a gene: 19. The germline V gene has CDR1 SGHDT and CDR2 YYEEEE. CDR3 length: 18 amino acids. The CDR3 bases are TGTGCCAGCAGCCTGAGACAGGGCCCCCCGAATACTATCTATGGCTACACCTTC. Translation: CASSLRQGPPNTIYGYTF.

V is TRBV27 and J is TRBJ2-2, with 13 bases that match TRBD2. Germline-derived CDR1 and CDR2 are MNHEY and SMNVEV (reference sequence). The CDR3 is 18 residues long. The V gene end was trimmed by 1 base and the J gene end by 6 bases; junction bases not matched to a gene: 8. The CDR3 region is CASSLLTSGRAPAGELFF. The CDR3 DNA is TGTGCCAGCAGTTTATTAACTAGCGGGAGGGCCCCGGCCGGGGAGCTGTTTTTT.

CDR3 nucleotide sequence: TGTGCCAGCAGTGCCCGCGGGGGGGGGCCCGGGACCCAGTACTTC. Protein sequence: CASSARGGGPGTQYF. J is TRBJ2-5 and V is TRBV28, with 9 bases aligning to TRBD2. V was clipped by 5 bases and J by 7 bases; unmatched bases: 11. Germline CDR1 is MDHEN and CDR2 is SYDVKM. CDR3 length equals 15 residues.

This clone was detected only once. The CDR3 protein is CASSLVAGLSTDTQYF. In DNA, the CDR3 is TGTGCCAGCAGCTTAGTTGCGGGACTGAGCACAGATACGCAGTATTTT. V is TRBV7-2 and J is TRBJ2-3; D is possibly TRBD2 (6 bases). Trimming shortened V by 1 base and J by 0 bases, and 11 bases separated the two germline ends. Per germline, CDR1 SGHTA and CDR2 FQGNSA. The CDR3 runs 16 residues.

V is TRBV7-9 and J is TRBJ2-5, with unresolved D. Germline values: CDR1 SEHNR, CDR2 FQNEAQ (reference sequence). The CDR3 runs to 13 residues. Trimming stripped 1 base from V and 5 bases from J, with 8 bases between. CDR3 in DNA: TGTGCCAGCAGCTTAGGAGGAAGGGAGACCCAGTACTTC. Translation gives CASSLGGRETQYF. The variable domain in full, with the rest retrieved from reference TRBV7-9 and TRBJ2-5, is DTGVSQNPRHKITKRGQNVTFRCDPISEHNRLYWYRQTLGQGPEFLTYFQNEAQLEKSRLLSDRFSAERPKGSFSTLEIQRTEQGDSAMYLCASSLGGRETQYFGPGTRLLVL.

In its sample, this clone was seen a few times. The gene calls are TRBV19 and TRBJ1-3; D not certain. Trimming removed 11 bases from V and 4 bases from J, with 15 bases in between. The CDR3 runs to 13 residues. Germline CDR1 reads LNHDA; CDR2 reads SQIVND (reference sequence). The CDR3 is CAAGPVAGNTIYF. The CDR3 DNA is TGTGCCGCTGGTCCAGTAGCAGGAAACACCATATATTTT.

This clone was found a few times. The CDR3 DNA is TGTGCCAGCAGCGTACTATCACAGGGGGACGGGGAGCTGTTTTTT. This gives the protein CASSVLSQGDGELFF. This chain connects TRBV9 to TRBJ2-2; 8 bases agree with TRBD1. The CDR3 is made up of 15 amino acids. The trim removed 1 base at V and 7 bases at J, leaving 6 bases unmatched. Germline-derived CDR1 and CDR2 are SGDLS and YYNGEE.

This clone has a single count. The V call is TRBV7-9, the J call TRBJ1-2; weak D call: TRBD1 (6 bases). The V and J ends lost 7 bases and 3 bases respectively, with 18 bases between them. Germline V gene lookup returns CDR1 SEHNR and CDR2 FQNEAQ (reference sequence). The CDR3 is made up of 15 amino acids. As DNA, the CDR3 is TGTGCCAGCACCTTGGGGCAGGGGCCATACTATGGCTACACCTTC. Translating gives CASTLGQGPYYGYTF.

The sample holds a few counts of this clone. V is TRBV5-1 and J is TRBJ1-5, with TRBD1 as a possible D gene (6 bases). The V end was cut by 4 bases, the J end by 5 bases, with 13 bases between. This CDR3 comprises 14 residues. Germline loops: CDR1 SGHRS, CDR2 YFSETQ. CDR3 coding DNA: TGCGCCAGCAGCACCGGACAGTGGGATCAGCCCCAGCATTTT. It codes for CASSTGQWDQPQHF.

The chain employs TRBV28 and TRBJ2-1, with 8 bases identical to TRBD1. V was clipped by 3 bases and J by 4 bases; unmatched bases: 5. Germline values: CDR1 MDHEN, CDR2 SYDVKM. The CDR3 has 15 amino acids. CDR3 loop: CASSFLTGGYNEQFF. The CDR3 region has the DNA TGTGCCAGCAGTTTTTTAACAGGGGGTTACAATGAGCAGTTCTTC.

V and J are TRBV27 and TRBJ1-2, with D perhaps TRBD1 (6 bases). V lost 4 bases and J 1 base, leaving 19 bases between the germline ends. The CDR3 consists of 17 residues. Germline V gene data show CDR1 as MNHEY and CDR2 as SMNVEV (reference sequence). The CDR3 DNA reads TGTGCCAGCAGTTATAGTGGACAGTGGGGATTTAACTATGGCTACACCTTC. Protein product: CASSYSGQWGFNYGYTF.

The CDR3 is CASSSFRGRSYEQYF. The DNA of the CDR3 is TGTGCCAGCTCGTCATTTAGGGGTCGGTCCTACGAGCAGTACTTC. The rearrangement joins TRBV18 to TRBJ2-7; D might be TRBD1 (5 bases). This CDR3 is built from 15 residues. The V gene's germline CDR1 is KGHSH and CDR2 LQKENI. Trimming took 6 bases from V and 1 from J, leaving 16 bases between them.

The rearrangement joins TRBV29-1 to TRBJ1-2, with D tentatively TRBD1 (6 bases). V lost 3 bases and J lost 1, with 15 bases in between. The CDR3 sequence is 15 residues long. CDR1 is SQVTM and CDR2 is ANQGSEA in the germline V gene. This CDR3 is CSVEGGGTGNYGYTF. CDR3 coding DNA: TGCAGCGTTGAGGGAGGGGGAACGGGTAACTATGGCTACACCTTC.

The count of this clone is one. The chain combines TRBV7-2 with TRBJ1-2; D is perhaps TRBD1 (5 bases). Germline lookup yields CDR1 SGHTA and CDR2 FQGNSA. V shed 5 bases and J shed 5 bases, with 21 bases lying between them. The CDR3 is made up of 16 amino acids. This chain's CDR3 is CASSIGALLRGYGYTF. CDR3 in DNA: TGTGCCAGCAGCATAGGGGCACTTCTAAGAGGGTATGGCTACACCTTC. Full variable domain (outside the CDR3, taken from reference TRBV7-2 and TRBJ1-2): GAGVSQSPSNKVTEKGKDVELRCDPISGHTALYWYRQSLGQGLEFLIYFQGNSAPDKSGLPSDRFSAERTGGSVSTLTIQRTQQEDSAVYLCASSIGALLRGYGYTFGSGTRLTVV.

This chain links TRBV4-2 with TRBJ2-1; no definite D call. From germline, CDR1 is LGHNA and CDR2 YNFKEQ. CDR3 length: 13 residues. V dropped 3 bases and J dropped 7 bases, with 10 bases sitting between them. In DNA form, the CDR3 reads TGTGCCAGCAGCCAGAACGCGAGGAATGAGCAGTTCTTC. It is translated as CASSQNARNEQFF.

The genes are TRBV5-1 and TRBJ1-1, with no clear D. The CDR3 has 15 amino acids. Germline V lookup: CDR1 SGHRS, CDR2 YFSETQ. The germline V and J ends were trimmed by 4 bases and 3 bases, with 16 bases remaining between them. The CDR3 reads CASSLTRGWDTEAFF. The DNA of the CDR3 is TGCGCCAGCAGCCTAACTCGAGGGTGGGACACTGAAGCTTTCTTT.

The chain has TRBV4-1 and TRBJ2-5; the match to TRBD2 covers 9 bases. CDR3 length: 14 amino acids. Germline-derived CDR1 and CDR2 are MGHRA and YSYEKL. Trimming removed 2 bases from V and 4 bases from J; junction bases left unmatched: 2. The DNA for the CDR3 is TGCGCCAGCAGCCAACTAGCGGGGTCAGAGACCCAGTACTTC. Amino acid sequence: CASSQLAGSETQYF.

The chain joins TRBV7-9 to TRBJ2-3, with TRBD2 as a possible D gene (5 bases). This CDR3 has 15 residues. CDR1 and CDR2 (germline): SEHNR, FQNEAQ (reference sequence). V lost 0 bases and J 0 bases, leaving 7 bases between the germline ends. The CDR3 DNA follows: TGTGCCAGCAGCTTAGCTCGGGGAAGCACAGATACGCAGTATTTT. This encodes CASSLARGSTDTQYF.

This clone appeared once. The rearrangement links TRBV6-5 to TRBJ2-3, with 7 bases lining up with TRBD2. The V and J ends lost 2 bases and 2 bases, in that order; junction bases with no gene match: 4. This CDR3 has 15 residues. Germline CDR1 reads MNHEY; CDR2 reads SVGAGI. The CDR3 DNA is TGTGCCAGCAGTTACGGCGGGGGATCCACAGATACGCAGTATTTT. Amino acids: CASSYGGGSTDTQYF.

The chain couples TRBV7-3 to TRBJ2-3, with 7 bases lining up with TRBD1. Germline V gives CDR1 SGHTA, CDR2 FQGTGA. V dropped 8 bases and J dropped 1; count of bases not matched to a gene: 6. This CDR3 contains 14 residues. The CDR3 DNA follows: TGTGCCAGCTCTCGACAGGGAGGCACAGATACGCAGTATTTT. Encoded protein: CASSRQGGTDTQYF.

This rearrangement joins TRBV11-3 to TRBJ2-2; D is ambiguous. The CDR3 is 14 residues long. CDR1 is SGHNT, CDR2 YENEEA, per germline. Trimming took off 1 base at V and 6 bases at J, with 9 bases between the two ends. CDR3 sequence: CASSLGPQSGELFF. The CDR3 nucleotides read TGTGCCAGCAGCTTAGGTCCCCAGTCCGGGGAGCTGTTTTTT.

This clone was observed a single time. This sequence joins TRBV19 and TRBJ2-2, with 8 bases aligning to TRBD1. V was pared by 3 bases and J by 4 bases, with 13 bases of the junction left unmatched. Germline values: CDR1 LNHDA, CDR2 SQIVND (reference sequence). The CDR3 runs to 18 residues. CDR3 in DNA: TGTGCCAGTAGTATGGGGGGCATTGGACAGGGTATCACCGGGGAGCTGTTTTTT. It translates to CASSMGGIGQGITGELFF.